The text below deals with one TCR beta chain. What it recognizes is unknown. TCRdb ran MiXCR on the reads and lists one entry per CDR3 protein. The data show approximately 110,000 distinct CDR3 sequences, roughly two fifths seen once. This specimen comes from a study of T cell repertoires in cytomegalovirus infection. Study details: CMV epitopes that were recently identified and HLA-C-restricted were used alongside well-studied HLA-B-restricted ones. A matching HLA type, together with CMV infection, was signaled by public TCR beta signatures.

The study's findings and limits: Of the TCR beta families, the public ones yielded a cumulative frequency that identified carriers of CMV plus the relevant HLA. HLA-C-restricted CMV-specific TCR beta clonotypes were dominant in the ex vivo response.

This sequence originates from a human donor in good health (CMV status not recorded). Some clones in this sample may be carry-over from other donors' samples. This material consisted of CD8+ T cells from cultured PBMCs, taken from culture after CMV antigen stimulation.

The CDR3: CASSPRGSYTEAFF. CDR3 in DNA: TGTGCCAGCAGCCCACGGGGGTCATACACTGAAGCTTTCTTT. The chain carries TRBV6-5 and TRBJ1-1; weak D call: TRBD1 (5 bases). CDR1 and CDR2 from the germline V gene are MNHEY and SVGAGI. V dropped 6 bases and J dropped 3 bases, with 14 bases sitting between them. This CDR3 region has 14 residues.